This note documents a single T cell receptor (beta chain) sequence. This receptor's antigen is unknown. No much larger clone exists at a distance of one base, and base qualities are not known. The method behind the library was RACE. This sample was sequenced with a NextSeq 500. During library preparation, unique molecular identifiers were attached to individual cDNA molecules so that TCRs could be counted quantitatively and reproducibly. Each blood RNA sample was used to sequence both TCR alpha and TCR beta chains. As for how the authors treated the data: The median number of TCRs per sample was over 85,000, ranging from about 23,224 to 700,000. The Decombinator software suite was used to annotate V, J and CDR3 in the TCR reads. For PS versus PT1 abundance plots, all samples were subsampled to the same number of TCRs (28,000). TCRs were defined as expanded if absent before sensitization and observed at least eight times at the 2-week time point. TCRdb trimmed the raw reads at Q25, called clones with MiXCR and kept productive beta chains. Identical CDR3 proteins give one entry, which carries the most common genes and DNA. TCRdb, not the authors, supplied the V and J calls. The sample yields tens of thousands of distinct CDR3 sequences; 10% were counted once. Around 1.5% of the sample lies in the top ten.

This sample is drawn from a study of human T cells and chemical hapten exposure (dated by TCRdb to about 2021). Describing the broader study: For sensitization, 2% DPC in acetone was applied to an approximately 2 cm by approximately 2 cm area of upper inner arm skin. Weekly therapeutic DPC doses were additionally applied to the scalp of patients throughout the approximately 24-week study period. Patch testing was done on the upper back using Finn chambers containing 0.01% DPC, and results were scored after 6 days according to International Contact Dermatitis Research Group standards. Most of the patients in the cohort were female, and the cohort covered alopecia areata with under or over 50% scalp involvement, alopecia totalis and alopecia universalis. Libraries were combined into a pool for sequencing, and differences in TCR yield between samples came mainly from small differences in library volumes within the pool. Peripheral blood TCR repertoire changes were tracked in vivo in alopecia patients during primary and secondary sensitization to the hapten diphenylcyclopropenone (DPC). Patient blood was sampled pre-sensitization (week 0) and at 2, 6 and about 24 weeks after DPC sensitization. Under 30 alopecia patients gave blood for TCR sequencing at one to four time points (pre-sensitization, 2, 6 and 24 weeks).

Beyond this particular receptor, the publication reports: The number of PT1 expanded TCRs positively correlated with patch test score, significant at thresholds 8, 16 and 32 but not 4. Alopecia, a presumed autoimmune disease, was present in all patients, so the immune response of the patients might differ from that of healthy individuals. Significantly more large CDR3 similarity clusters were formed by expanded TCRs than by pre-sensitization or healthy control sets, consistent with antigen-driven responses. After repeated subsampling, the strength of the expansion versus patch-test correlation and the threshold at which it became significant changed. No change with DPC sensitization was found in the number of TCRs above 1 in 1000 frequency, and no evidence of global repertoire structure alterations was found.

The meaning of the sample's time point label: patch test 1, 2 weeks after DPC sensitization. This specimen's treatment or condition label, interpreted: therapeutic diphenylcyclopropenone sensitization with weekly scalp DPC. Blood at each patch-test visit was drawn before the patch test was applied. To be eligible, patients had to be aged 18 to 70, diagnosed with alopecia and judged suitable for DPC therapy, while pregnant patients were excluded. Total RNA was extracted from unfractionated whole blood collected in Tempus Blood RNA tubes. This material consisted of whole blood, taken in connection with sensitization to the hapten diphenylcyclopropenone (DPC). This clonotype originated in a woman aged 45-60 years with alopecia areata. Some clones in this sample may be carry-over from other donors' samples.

The nucleotides are TGTGCCAGCGGGGGGACGGGCAATCAGCCCCAGCATTTT. Its coded protein is CASGGTGNQPQHF. Here the chain combines TRBV6-1 and TRBJ1-5; TRBD1 is perhaps the D gene, given 5 matching bases. The CDR3 contains 13 residues, cysteine and phenylalanine counted. The sequence is cut down to CDR3 DNA, 39 bases in frame from base 1. V and J lose 8 bases and 2 bases, and a span of 10 bases separates them. Sequences MNHNS (CDR1) and SASEGT (CDR2) are obtained from the germline V gene.